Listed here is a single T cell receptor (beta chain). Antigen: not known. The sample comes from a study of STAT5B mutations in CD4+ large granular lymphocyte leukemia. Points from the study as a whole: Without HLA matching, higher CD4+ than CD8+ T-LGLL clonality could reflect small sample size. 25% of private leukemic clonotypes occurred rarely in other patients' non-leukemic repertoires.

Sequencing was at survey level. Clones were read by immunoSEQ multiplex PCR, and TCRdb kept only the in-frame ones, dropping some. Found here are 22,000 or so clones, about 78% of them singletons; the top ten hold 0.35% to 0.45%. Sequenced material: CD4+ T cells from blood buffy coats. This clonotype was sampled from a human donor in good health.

As DNA, the CDR3 is TGTGCCAGCAGCTTAACGTCAGGAAACATTCAGTACTTC. This gives the protein CASSLTSGNIQYF. V and J are TRBV7-3 and TRBJ2-4; D gene uncertain. The ends were cut back, 0 bases at V and 6 bases at J, with 6 bases in the middle. Looked up from germline, CDR1 is SGHTA and CDR2 is FQGTGA. The CDR3 is 13 amino acids.